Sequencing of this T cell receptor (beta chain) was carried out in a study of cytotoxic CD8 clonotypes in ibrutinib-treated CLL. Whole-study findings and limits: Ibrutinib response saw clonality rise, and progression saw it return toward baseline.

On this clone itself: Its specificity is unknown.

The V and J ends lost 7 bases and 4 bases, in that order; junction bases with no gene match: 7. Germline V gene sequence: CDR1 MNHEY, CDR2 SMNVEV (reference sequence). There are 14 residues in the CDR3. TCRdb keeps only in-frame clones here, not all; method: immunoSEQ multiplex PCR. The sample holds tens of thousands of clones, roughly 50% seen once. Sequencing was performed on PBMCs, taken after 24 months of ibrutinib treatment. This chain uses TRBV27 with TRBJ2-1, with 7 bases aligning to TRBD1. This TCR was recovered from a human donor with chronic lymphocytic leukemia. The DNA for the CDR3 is TGTGCCAGCAATCTAGGGGACAGTTACAATGAGCAGTTCTTC. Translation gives CASNLGDSYNEQFF.